The 22 T cell receptor beta chains below come from one sample, sequenced in a study of response to subunit inactivated influenza vaccine. TCRdb re-analysed the RT-PCR reads in MiXCR, keeping a single row per CDR3 protein. The top ten hold approximately 10% of the sample, which has hundreds of thousands of distinct CDR3 sequences, around 18% seen once. Sequencing used PBMCs from blood, obtained around 5 days after vaccination. Source of these receptors: a man aged 50 to 59 who received an inactivated influenza vaccine.

The CDR3 DNA follows: TGTGCCAGCAGCGAAAGCGGCTTCACAGATACGCAGTATTTT. Protein product: CASSESGFTDTQYF. V is TRBV12-3 or TRBV12-4 and J is TRBJ2-3, with a weak D call TRBD2 (5 bases). V was cut by 6 bases and J by 2 bases, with 12 bases left in between. This CDR3 spans 14 amino acids.

This clonotype appeared a few times. The chain carries TRBV18 and TRBJ2-7; D not certain. The germline CDR1 and CDR2 sequences are KGHSH and LQKENI. The CDR3 contains 15 residues. V was shortened by 0 bases and J by 3 bases, with 12 bases between the two germline ends. CDR3 sequence: CASSPPANGFYEQYF. The CDR3 DNA reads as TGTGCCAGCTCACCACCTGCGAACGGCTTCTACGAGCAGTACTTC.

This clonotype has at least ten counts. CDR3 nucleotide sequence: TGTGCCAGCAGCGCCGGGACAGGGCTCGCAGATACGCAGTATTTT. Translated, it gives CASSAGTGLADTQYF. The chain recombines TRBV5-5 with TRBJ2-3; 9 bases fit TRBD1. Germline V gene sequence: CDR1 SGHKS, CDR2 YYEKEE (reference sequence). Unmatched junction bases numbered 7, after V lost 4 bases and J lost 4 bases. The CDR3 has 15 amino acids.

This chain links TRBV7-9 with TRBJ2-5; D gene unclear. The germline V and J ends were trimmed by 2 bases and 2 bases, with 12 bases remaining between them. Germline V gene lookup returns CDR1 SEHNR and CDR2 FQNEAQ (reference sequence). The CDR3 has 15 amino acids. The CDR3 protein is CASSLIRPEQETQYF. DNA of the CDR3: TGTGCCAGCAGCTTAATTAGGCCGGAACAAGAGACCCAGTACTTC.

This clonotype has more than one count but fewer than ten. This chain joins TRBV20-1 and TRBJ2-3; perhaps TRBD1 as D (6 bases). V was cut by 1 base and J by 4 bases, with 9 bases left in between. Looked up from germline, CDR1 is DFQATT and CDR2 is SNEGSKA (reference sequence). The CDR3 length is 13 residues. CDR3 sequence (DNA): TGCAGTGCTAGAGTGGGGGCCCCAGATACGCAGTATTTT. This codes for CSARVGAPDTQYF.

The rearrangement links TRBV7-9 to TRBJ2-1; D might be TRBD2 (6 bases). The CDR3 length is 15 residues. Germline CDR1 and CDR2: SEHNR and FQNEAQ (reference sequence). Between the trimmed V and J ends, which lost 2 bases and 5 bases, there was a span of 13 bases. CDR3 nucleotides: TGTGCCAGCAGCTTATTGCGGGGCATCGACAATGAGCAGTTCTTC. Its translation: CASSLLRGIDNEQFF.

The chain is built from TRBV9 and TRBJ2-5; tentative D call: TRBD2 (5 bases). The CDR3 consists of 14 residues. Per the germline V gene, CDR1 is SGDLS and CDR2 is YYNGEE. V lost 4 bases and J lost 5, with 15 bases in between. CDR3 region: CASSPISRGETQYF. Here the CDR3 DNA reads TGTGCCAGCAGCCCCATATCACGCGGGGAGACCCAGTACTTC. Variable domain in full (rest from reference TRBV9 and TRBJ2-5): DSGVTQTPKHLITATGQRVTLRCSPRSGDLSVYWYQQSLDQGLQFLIQYYNGEERAKGNILERFSAQQFPDLHSELNLSSLELGDSALYFCASSPISRGETQYFGPGTRLLVL.

This clonotype appeared a few times. The chain carries TRBV10-3 and TRBJ2-7; 7 bases fit TRBD2. Germline CDR1 is ENHRY and CDR2 is SYGVKD. This CDR3 has 14 residues. V gave up 1 base and J gave up 3 bases; unmatched junction bases: 3. CDR3 protein: CAISEYGGSYEQYF. The CDR3 DNA is TGTGCCATCAGTGAGTATGGCGGGAGCTACGAGCAGTACTTC.

The chain employs TRBV7-9 and TRBJ2-3, with TRBD1 matching over 7 bases. CDR1 SEHNR and CDR2 FQNEAQ come from the germline V gene (reference sequence). The junction had 5 bases not matched to a gene; V was cut back by 3 bases and J by 5 bases. This CDR3 comprises 14 residues. The CDR3 is CASSFEQGIDTQYF. The CDR3 region has the DNA TGTGCCAGCAGCTTTGAACAGGGGATAGATACGCAGTATTTT.

This clonotype has only a few counts. Here the CDR3 reads CASSVHRESPLNEQFF. CDR3 bases: TGCGCCAGCAGTGTACACAGGGAGTCCCCCCTCAATGAGCAGTTCTTC. The chain links TRBV10-1 to TRBJ2-1; tentative D call: TRBD1 (6 bases). This CDR3 has 16 amino acids. With 4 bases removed from V and 6 bases from J, the gap between germline ends came to 19 bases. The germline V gene encodes CDR1 WNHNN and CDR2 SYGVQD (reference sequence).

The table lists this clonotype with a few counts. J is TRBJ2-1 and V is TRBV5-5; 7 bases align to TRBD2. Germline CDR1 is SGHKS and CDR2 is YYEKEE (reference sequence). V was clipped by 4 bases and J by 6 bases; unmatched bases: 10. The CDR3 extends over 15 amino acids. The CDR3 reads CASSPDPGGINEQFF. CDR3 nucleotide sequence: TGTGCCAGCAGCCCAGACCCCGGGGGGATCAATGAGCAGTTCTTC.

There are a few counts of this clonotype. The V call is TRBV3-1, the J call TRBJ2-1, with D perhaps being TRBD1 or TRBD2 (5 bases each). V was cut by 1 base and J by 12 bases, with 13 bases left in between. CDR1 is LGHDT, CDR2 YNNKEL, per germline (reference sequence). The CDR3 spans 13 residues. CDR3: CASSQGLGAVQFF. CDR3 nucleotide sequence: TGTGCCAGCAGCCAAGGCCTCGGGGCGGTGCAGTTCTTC.

There are many counts of this clonotype. The junction does not match germline at one end; this may be a read error. The chain has TRBV5-1 and TRBJ1-1; D is unclear. Germline CDR1 SGHRS, CDR2 YFSETQ. This CDR3 is 13 amino acids long. The CDR3 region has the DNA TGTGCCAGCAGCTTAGCCCCCGGAACTGAAGCTTTCTTT. Amino acid sequence: CASSLAPGTEAFF.

The V call is TRBV4-2, the J call TRBJ2-1, with D possibly TRBD2 on 6 matching bases. The V and J ends lost 0 bases and 15 bases respectively, with 18 bases between them. This CDR3 spans 14 amino acids. Germline V gene data show CDR1 as LGHNA and CDR2 as YNFKEQ. The CDR3 region has the DNA TGTGCCAGCAGCCAAGACAAAGGGGCAGGGAGGCTGTTCTTC. Translation gives CASSQDKGAGRLFF.

This clonotype came up a few times. This chain's CDR3 is CASSRQLDNEQFF. The DNA for the CDR3 is TGTGCCAGCAGTCGACAGTTAGACAATGAGCAGTTCTTC. The chain has TRBV6-2 or TRBV6-3 and TRBJ2-1; TRBD1 is a possible D gene (5 bases). The CDR3 contains 13 residues. V lost 5 bases to trimming and J lost 5 bases, with 10 bases between them. The germline CDR1 and CDR2 sequences are MNHEY and SVGEGT.

The chain combines TRBV6-5 with TRBJ2-5; tentative D call: TRBD2 (5 bases). Germline V gives CDR1 MNHEY, CDR2 SVGAGI. V was cut by 0 bases and J by 1 base, with 9 bases left in between. This CDR3 contains 15 residues. The CDR3 coding sequence is TGTGCCAGCAGTTACTCTCTAGGGAGCCAAGAGACCCAGTACTTC. This translates into CASSYSLGSQETQYF.

This clonotype was detected only once. V gene TRBV7-6 combines with J gene TRBJ2-1; 8 bases agree with TRBD1. The V segment lost 2 bases and the J segment 16 bases; nucleotides outside the gene matches: 10. CDR1 SGHVS and CDR2 FNYEAQ come from the germline V gene. This CDR3 spans 13 amino acids. CDR3 coding DNA: TGTGCCAGCAGCTTACACAGGGGGATCCCCATTTTCTTC. Its protein is CASSLHRGIPIFF.

V and J are TRBV13 and TRBJ2-3; D might be TRBD2 (5 bases). Per germline, CDR1 PRHDT and CDR2 FYEKMQ (reference sequence). This CDR3 comprises 14 residues. The V end lost 5 bases, the J end lost 3 bases, and 12 bases lay between the germline ends. The CDR3 loop is CASSKLVRTDTQYF. The DNA of the CDR3 is TGTGCCAGCAGCAAACTAGTAAGAACAGATACGCAGTATTTT.

This chain uses TRBV2 with TRBJ2-7, with D unresolved. The V gene lost 7 bases and the J gene lost 7 bases, with 17 bases spanning the gap. This CDR3 is built from 13 residues. From germline, CDR1 is SNHLY and CDR2 FYNNEI. CDR3 bases: TGTGCCAGCACTTACCGACCCTTGCTGGAGCAGTACTTC. This gives the protein CASTYRPLLEQYF.

V is TRBV2 and J is TRBJ2-2; TRBD2 might be the D (6 bases). CDR3 length equals 15 residues. Germline V gene lookup returns CDR1 SNHLY and CDR2 FYNNEI. Trimming took 6 bases from V and 4 from J, leaving 15 bases between them. CDR3 residues: CASRLGSVSTGELFF. The DNA for the CDR3 is TGTGCCAGCAGACTCGGGAGCGTTAGCACCGGGGAGCTGTTTTTT.

This clonotype was counted many times. The CDR3 DNA is TGTGCCAGCAGCCGTTCGGGGGGCGAAGAGACCCAGTACTTC. It codes for CASSRSGGEETQYF. The chain joins TRBV7-9 to TRBJ2-5, with D possibly matching TRBD2 (7 bases). Per germline, CDR1 SEHNR and CDR2 FQNEAQ (reference sequence). V was pared by 5 bases and J by 3 bases, with 13 bases between. There are 14 residues in the CDR3.

This clonotype was counted a few times. The rearrangement uses TRBV5-5 and TRBJ2-7, with TRBD2 as a possible D gene (5 bases). V was shortened by 2 bases and J by 2 bases, with 14 bases between the two germline ends. CDR3 length: 15 amino acids. The germline CDR1 and CDR2 sequences are SGHKS and YYEKEE (reference sequence). The CDR3 spells CASSLGATGTYEQYF. CDR3 coding DNA: TGTGCCAGCAGCTTAGGTGCGACGGGAACCTACGAGCAGTACTTC.